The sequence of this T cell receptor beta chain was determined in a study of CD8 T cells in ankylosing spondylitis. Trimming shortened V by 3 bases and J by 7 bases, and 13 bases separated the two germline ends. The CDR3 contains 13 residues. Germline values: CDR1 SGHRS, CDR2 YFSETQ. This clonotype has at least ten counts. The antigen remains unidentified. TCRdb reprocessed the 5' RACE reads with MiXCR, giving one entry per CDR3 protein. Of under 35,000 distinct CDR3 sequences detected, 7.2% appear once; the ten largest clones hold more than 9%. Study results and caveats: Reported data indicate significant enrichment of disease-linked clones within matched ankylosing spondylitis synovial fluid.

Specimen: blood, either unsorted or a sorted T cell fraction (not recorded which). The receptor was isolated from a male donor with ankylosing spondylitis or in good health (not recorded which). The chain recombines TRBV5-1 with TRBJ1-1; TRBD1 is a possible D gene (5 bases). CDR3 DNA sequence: TGCGCCAGCAGCTCGCACCGGGACGGTGAAGCTTTCTTT. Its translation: CASSSHRDGEAFF.